This T cell receptor (beta chain) was sequenced in a study of beta chain features in type 1 diabetes. Overall study: Sorted cells from all samples, numbering approximately 110,000,000, were examined. Study outcomes and limitations: For cells with high TCR expression, cDNA sequencing could yield over-representation. Unsettled here was the matter of whether HLA type influences TCRB rearrangement.

The study reverse transcribed the entire isolated RNA, so it sequenced expressed TCRB transcripts. Only in-frame clones appear in the TCRdb table, and some are missing; sequencing was by immunoSEQ multiplex PCR. Of fewer than 550,000 clones in the sample, about an eighth were seen once. Sorting with CD45RO/CCR7/CD25/CD127/CD95/CD27 yielded naive, central memory, regulatory and stem-like memory CD4+ cells. Concerning this clone: Its target is not known.

The source is a woman aged 18-29 years in good health. Material for sequencing was naive CD4+ T cells from blood.

CDR3 residues: CARQGEGIQYF. The CDR3 nucleotides read TGTGCCAGGCAGGGGGAGGGCATTCAGTACTTC. This chain joins TRBV2 and TRBJ2-4, with D perhaps matching TRBD1 or TRBD2 (7 bases each). Germline V lookup: CDR1 SNHLY, CDR2 FYNNEI. This CDR3 region has 11 residues. The V end lost 9 bases, the J end lost 9 bases, and 12 bases lay between the germline ends.